The sequence of this T cell receptor beta chain was determined in a study of esophageal squamous cell carcinoma under preoperative chemotherapy (dated by TCRdb to between 2018 and 2020). Turning to the overall study: Both tumor-infiltrating lymphocytes and peripheral blood T cells had their TCR repertoires profiled in the study. The effects of paclitaxel-nedaplatin chemotherapy on T-cell receptor repertoires in patients with esophageal squamous cell carcinoma were assessed. The cohort comprised five patients with primary esophageal squamous cell carcinoma. Repertoires were compared between samples taken before and after paclitaxel-nedaplatin therapy.

Library construction relied on PCR. This sample was sequenced with a HiSeq X Ten. TCR repertoires were characterized by high-throughput sequencing. TCRdb reprocessing: public reads trimmed at Q25 with fastp, clones called with MiXCR, in-frame beta chains kept. Rows are unified per CDR3 protein, each entry keeping the most common DNA and genes. This sample has approximately 20,000 distinct CDR3 sequences in its table, and around 42% of those were observed once. Roughly 30% of the sample comes from the top ten. As for this clonotype: The specificity of this receptor is unknown. No base quality values were provided; no much bigger clone lies one nucleotide off.

Overall study results and their limits: After chemotherapy, TCR diversity rose significantly in peripheral T cells, but this increase was not seen in tumor-infiltrating lymphocytes. Paclitaxel-nedaplatin therapy caused immediate and substantial changes in clonotype frequency, and abundant clones were more likely to contract than to amplify. Tumor-infiltrating lymphocytes after treatment appeared to come partly from peripheral T cells migrating into the tumor, rather than solely from local clonal changes. A small cohort was used, with only five patients with esophageal squamous cell carcinoma being analyzed.

The CDR3 covers 12 residues, taking in both the cysteine and the phenylalanine. Only CDR3 DNA is held: 36 bases, read in frame from base 1. For CDR1 and CDR2, the germline V gene lists SGHTA and FQGNSA. Trimming takes 1 base from V and 3 bases from J, and the germline ends sit 0 bases apart. The sample's time point, from its label and the paper: after preoperative PTX-NDP chemotherapy. Patients received paclitaxel-nedaplatin as preoperative chemotherapy before surgery. The sample was taken from a patient given preoperative chemotherapy. This sequence originates from a human donor with esophageal squamous cell carcinoma. The donor label of this sample is uncertain. The V gene is TRBV7-2 and the J gene is TRBJ2-2, with no reliable assignment of the D segment. The DNA reads as follows: TGTGCCAGCAGCTTAGACACCGGGGAGCTGTTTTTT. Protein translation: CASSLDTGELFF.